This entry concerns a single T cell receptor beta chain. What it recognizes is unknown. The data originate from a study of cytomegalovirus exposure and HLA in healthy donors. The CDR3 spans 14 residues. The germline CDR1 and CDR2 sequences are SGHNT and YYREEE (reference sequence). The V and J ends lost 3 bases and 0 bases, in that order; junction bases with no gene match: 3. With 60 Vbeta and 13 Jbeta primers, the PCR was carried out. Clones were read by immunoSEQ multiplex PCR, and TCRdb kept only the in-frame ones, dropping some. The data contain around 150,000 clones, around 63% of them singletons. At collection, donors were nominally healthy, but unrecorded immune exposures were probable. Study outcomes and limitations: An analysis was carried out later, and it reportedly showed fewer N-insertions in an Asian-associated ancestry cluster than the roughly 670-donor mean. Cytomegalovirus association was assigned to over 150 TCR beta chains. Researchers reported that a few CMV-associated chains were confirmed in vitro as CMV antigen-specific.

The sample taken for sequencing was PBMCs. The J gene is TRBJ2-7, the V gene TRBV5-4; 7 positions agree with TRBD1. This TCR derives from a human donor in good health. This CDR3 reads CASSSDRYSYEQYF. The CDR3, as DNA: TGTGCCAGCAGCTCGGACAGGTACTCCTACGAGCAGTACTTC.